This passage covers 24 T cell receptor beta chains from one sample sequenced in a study of shared clonotypes between healthy human individuals (dated by TCRdb to the early 2020s). The library was obtained by the immunoSEQ multiplex PCR assay. Drawn from immuneACCESS, this table holds only the in-frame rearrangements with V and J called that TCRdb kept. Clones are partly lost; checked studies trace under half to an unresolved V gene and leave the rest unexplained. Present in this sample are some 2,100,000 clones, nearly 97% of which were seen just once. The ten top clones hold approximately 0.13% of the sample. Sequenced sample: naive CD4+ T cells sorted from blood. The cell subset or site tag for this specimen amounts to: CD45RA+ positively selected. These receptors all come from a man younger than 30 in good health.

V gene TRBV29-1 combines with J gene TRBJ2-2, with 8 bases lining up with TRBD1. CDR1 and CDR2 from the germline V gene are SQVTM and ANQGSEA. The CDR3 loop spans 16 amino acids. The V gene end was trimmed by 1 base and the J gene end by 6 bases; junction bases not matched to a gene: 10. The CDR3 DNA sequence: TGCAGCGTTGAAGGGGCGGGGACAGGAATCGCCGGGGAGCTGTTTTTT. Translated, it gives CSVEGAGTGIAGELFF.

The chain carries TRBV15 and TRBJ1-4; no reliable D call. Trimming took 0 bases from V and 0 from J, leaving 20 bases between them. The CDR3 loop spans 20 amino acids. Per germline, CDR1 LNHNV and CDR2 YYDKDF (reference sequence). The CDR3 reads CATSRDFGVAGWATNEKLFF. The DNA of the CDR3 is TGTGCCACCAGCAGAGATTTTGGCGTGGCCGGTTGGGCAACTAATGAAAAACTGTTTTTT.

The genes are TRBV7-2 and TRBJ1-2; 7 bases fit TRBD1. CDR1 and CDR2 (germline): SGHTA, FQGNSA. Unmatched junction bases numbered 10, after V lost 4 bases and J lost 5 bases. The CDR3 length is 15 residues. CDR3 sequence: CASSSSRDSPYGYTF. The CDR3 DNA sequence: TGTGCCAGCAGCTCATCCCGGGACAGTCCTTATGGCTACACCTTC.

The chain uses TRBV4-1 and TRBJ1-3, with D unresolved. V was trimmed by 3 bases and J by 4 bases, leaving 10 bases between them. The germline V gene has CDR1 MGHRA and CDR2 YSYEKL. This CDR3 contains 14 residues. CDR3 amino acids: CASSHITEGNTIYF. Written as DNA, the CDR3 is TGCGCCAGCAGCCACATTACAGAAGGAAACACCATATATTTT.

The genes are TRBV4-3 and TRBJ2-5; D possibly corresponds to TRBD2 (6 bases). Germline V gene sequence: CDR1 LGHNA, CDR2 YSLEER. The CDR3 is 12 amino acids. The V gene lost 6 bases and the J gene lost 3 bases, with 8 bases spanning the gap. The DNA of the CDR3 is TGCGCCAGCAGAGGCGGGGAAGAGACCCAGTACTTC. This encodes CASRGGEETQYF.

On this clone itself: Different DNA sequences within this sample yield the same CDR3. This chain connects TRBV27 to TRBJ1-1, with D uncertain. V was clipped by 3 bases and J by 2 bases, with 7 bases between them. The CDR3 covers 13 residues. Per germline, CDR1 MNHEY and CDR2 SMNVEV (reference sequence). CDR3 coding DNA: TGTGCCAGCAGTTTTTCAAGCAACACTGAAGCTTTCTTT. Translating it yields CASSFSSNTEAFF.

The chain joins TRBV5-1 to TRBJ2-7, with D tentatively TRBD2 (6 bases). There are 14 residues in the CDR3. Trimming removed 0 bases from V and 3 bases from J, with 10 bases in between. Germline assignment: CDR1 SGHRS and CDR2 YFSETQ. CDR3 in DNA: TGCGCCAGCAGCTTGGTGTCTAGCGACTACGAGCAGTACTTC. Protein: CASSLVSSDYEQYF.

V and J are TRBV30 and TRBJ1-1; D unclear. This CDR3 has 11 amino acids. Germline V gene data show CDR1 as GTSNPN and CDR2 as SVGIG (reference sequence). The chain's CDR3 is CAYGENTEAFF. The CDR3 coding sequence is TGTGCTTATGGAGAGAACACTGAAGCTTTCTTT.

The V and J genes are TRBV5-1 and TRBJ1-1, with D perhaps matching TRBD1 (5 bases). Germline V lookup: CDR1 SGHRS, CDR2 YFSETQ. V was trimmed by 4 bases and J by 1 base, leaving 11 bases between them. This CDR3 has 14 residues. CDR3: CASSRSGTNTEAFF. The CDR3 DNA reads TGCGCCAGCAGCCGCAGCGGGACGAACACTGAAGCTTTCTTT.

Notes on this clone: Possible read error: a much larger clone is one base away. The same CDR3 is also encoded by other DNA sequences in this sample. The chain is built from TRBV28 and TRBJ1-1; D unresolved. The V gene lost 1 base and the J gene lost 3 bases, with 0 bases spanning the gap. CDR3 length equals 11 residues. Germline CDR1 and CDR2: MDHEN and SYDVKM. The CDR3 nucleotides are TGTGCCAGCAGTTTATACACTGAAGCTTTCTTT. It specifies CASSLYTEAFF.

The chain employs TRBV18 and TRBJ2-2; D is undetermined. V shed 5 bases and J shed 2 bases, with 12 bases lying between them. The V gene's germline CDR1 is KGHSH and CDR2 LQKENI. The CDR3 is 15 residues long. Here the CDR3 DNA reads TGTGCCAGCTCATCAAGGCAGGACAACACCGGGGAGCTGTTTTTT. This gives the protein CASSSRQDNTGELFF.

The gene calls are TRBV2 and TRBJ1-2, with 8 bases fitting TRBD1. This CDR3 region has 13 residues. Germline V gives CDR1 SNHLY, CDR2 FYNNEI. J was trimmed by 2 bases and V by 6 bases; bases with no gene match: 2. The CDR3 DNA follows: TGTGCCAGCAGAAGGACAGGGAACTATGGCTACACCTTC. Translating gives CASRRTGNYGYTF.

The V call is TRBV2, the J call TRBJ2-5; 12 nucleotides align to TRBD2. The germline gives CDR1 SNHLY, CDR2 FYNNEI. With 5 bases clipped from V and 4 bases from J, the junction kept 14 bases outside the gene matches. The CDR3 extends over 18 amino acids. Here the CDR3 DNA reads TGTGCCAGCAGTCCCCAGCTGACTAGCGGGAGCTGGGCAGAGACCCAGTACTTC. Its translation: CASSPQLTSGSWAETQYF.

The chain couples TRBV15 to TRBJ2-7; the D gene could be TRBD1 or TRBD2 (5 bases each). Trimming took off 3 bases at V and 0 bases at J, with 12 bases between the two ends. This CDR3 region has 15 residues. CDR1 and CDR2 from the germline V gene are LNHNV and YYDKDF (reference sequence). The CDR3 DNA sequence: TGTGCCACCAGCAGTCAGGGTGGGAGCTCCTACGAGCAGTACTTC. This codes for CATSSQGGSSYEQYF. Full variable domain (missing parts from reference TRBV15 and TRBJ2-7): DAMVIQNPRYQVTQFGKPVTLSCSQTLNHNVMYWYQQKSSQAPKLLFHYYDKDFNNEADTPDNFQSRRPNTSFCFLDIRSPGLGDTAMYLCATSSQGGSSYEQYFGPGTRLTVT.

On this clone itself: Other DNA sequences in the sample encode the same CDR3. The V and J genes are TRBV10-3 and TRBJ1-5; the D gene is possibly TRBD1 (5 bases). V lost 6 bases to trimming and J lost 0 bases, with 6 bases between them. The CDR3 totals 13 residues. The germline V gene has CDR1 ENHRY and CDR2 SYGVKD. The CDR3 sequence: CAIRDSSNQPQHF. CDR3 DNA: TGTGCCATCAGAGACAGTAGCAATCAGCCCCAGCATTTT.

This clone was found a few times. The chain combines TRBV7-8 with TRBJ1-6; tentatively, D is TRBD1 (6 bases). From germline, CDR1 is SGHVS and CDR2 FQNEAQ. This CDR3 is built from 14 residues. The V gene lost 2 bases and the J gene lost 9 bases, with 11 bases spanning the gap. CDR3 DNA: TGTGCCAGCAGCTTAAATAGGGGGGGTTCACCCCTCCACTTT. Protein product: CASSLNRGGSPLHF.

This clone was seen more than once but under ten times. The gene calls are TRBV7-9 and TRBJ1-6, with unresolved D. Trimming pared 6 bases from V and 10 bases from J, leaving 16 bases between. The CDR3 is 14 residues long. In germline, CDR1 is SEHNR, CDR2 FQNEAQ (reference sequence). The CDR3 here is CASRGGLANSPLHF. DNA of the CDR3: TGTGCCAGCAGAGGAGGGTTGGCAAACTCACCCCTCCACTTT.

The V and J genes are TRBV28 and TRBJ2-2; perhaps TRBD2 as D (5 bases). The ends were cut back, 6 bases at V and 1 base at J, with 12 bases in the middle. Germline-derived CDR1 and CDR2 are MDHEN and SYDVKM. The CDR3 contains 15 residues. CDR3: CASRTGGQNTGELFF. In DNA form, the CDR3 reads TGTGCCAGCAGGACGGGCGGGCAGAACACCGGGGAGCTGTTTTTT.

The rearrangement links TRBV9 to TRBJ2-3; TRBD2 matches at 12 bases. Germline values: CDR1 SGDLS, CDR2 YYNGEE. This CDR3 has 17 residues. V shed 0 bases, J shed 5 bases, and the junction held 7 bases outside the gene matches. Here the CDR3 DNA reads TGTGCCAGCAGCGTAGAGAGACTAGCGGGAGCCGTAGATACGCAGTATTTT. Protein sequence: CASSVERLAGAVDTQYF.

The chain joins TRBV7-2 to TRBJ1-2; possibly TRBD1 for D (6 bases). Trimming left V 1 base short and J 3 bases short, with 15 bases between. From germline, CDR1 is SGHTA and CDR2 FQGNSA. The CDR3 is 16 amino acids. CDR3 loop: CASSLVDQGWDYGYTF. The CDR3 DNA reads TGTGCCAGCAGCTTAGTAGATCAGGGGTGGGACTATGGCTACACCTTC. The full variable domain, with the rest looked up from reference TRBV7-2 and TRBJ1-2, is GAGVSQSPSNKVTEKGKDVELRCDPISGHTALYWYRQSLGQGLEFLIYFQGNSAPDKSGLPSDRFSAERTGGSVSTLTIQRTQQEDSAVYLCASSLVDQGWDYGYTFGSGTRLTVV.

To note about this clone: Other DNA sequences in this sample translate to the same CDR3. This chain connects TRBV5-1 to TRBJ1-1; 8 nucleotides match TRBD1. This CDR3 spans 15 amino acids. V was clipped by 3 bases and J by 1 base; unmatched bases: 5. The germline CDR1 and CDR2 sequences are SGHRS and YFSETQ. The CDR3 loop reads CASSSQTGANTEAFF. In nucleotides, the CDR3 is TGCGCCAGCAGCTCCCAGACAGGGGCGAACACTGAAGCTTTCTTT. Combining the CDR3 with reference TRBV5-1 and TRBJ1-1 gives the whole variable domain KAGVTQTPRYLIKTRGQQVTLSCSPISGHRSVSWYQQTPGQGLQFLFEYFSETQRNKGNFPGRFSGRQFSNSRSEMNVSTLELGDSALYLCASSSQTGANTEAFFGQGTRLTVV.

The sample holds one count of this clone. The chain uses TRBV9 and TRBJ2-7; D not resolved. Trimming left V 0 bases short and J 0 bases short, with 10 bases between. Germline V gene sequence: CDR1 SGDLS, CDR2 YYNGEE. This CDR3 has 15 residues. The CDR3 region is CASSVAPADSYEQYF. The CDR3 nucleotides read TGTGCCAGCAGCGTAGCTCCGGCAGACTCCTACGAGCAGTACTTC.

The chain links TRBV4-3 to TRBJ1-6, with 8 bases fitting TRBD1. Germline lookup yields CDR1 LGHNA and CDR2 YSLEER. This CDR3 has 15 amino acids. V lost 0 bases to trimming and J lost 8 bases; unmatched junction nucleotides: 3. The CDR3 DNA reads as TGCGCCAGCAGCCAAGATCCGACAGGGGATTCACCCCTCCACTTT. Its translation is CASSQDPTGDSPLHF.

J is TRBJ2-6 and V is TRBV30; TRBD1 might be the D (6 bases). Between the trimmed V and J ends, which lost 2 bases and 0 bases, there was a span of 11 bases. Germline values: CDR1 GTSNPN, CDR2 SVGIG (reference sequence). This CDR3 is built from 16 residues. This chain's CDR3 is CAWSLQGSSGANVLTF. The CDR3, as DNA: TGTGCCTGGAGTCTGCAGGGGAGCTCTGGGGCCAACGTCCTGACTTTC.